These 31 T cell receptor beta chains share one sample of origin, sequenced in a study of control samples from healthy donors and cancer patients. The repertoire was sequenced with immunoSEQ multiplex PCR; TCRdb's copy has only in-frame clones and lacks some. Altogether 120,000 to 150,000 clones are present, approximately 94% being singletons, with the ten largest covering over 10%. The specimen sequenced was blood. The receptors shown here come from a man in his forties in good health.

The chain is built from TRBV13 and TRBJ2-1, with TRBD2 matching 9 bases. Looked up from germline, CDR1 is PRHDT and CDR2 is FYEKMQ (reference sequence). There are 14 residues in the CDR3. Trimming removed 4 bases from V and 8 bases from J; junction bases left unmatched: 6. CDR3 nucleotide sequence: TGTGCCAGCAGCTCCCAGACTAGCGGCGATGAGCAGTTCTTC. It encodes CASSSQTSGDEQFF.

This chain's CDR3 is CASSPGLATDTQYF. Here the CDR3 DNA reads TGTGCCAGCAGCCCCGGACTAGCCACAGATACGCAGTATTTT. The rearrangement uses TRBV6-2 or TRBV6-3 and TRBJ2-3; 8 bases are a match to TRBD2. The CDR3 contains 14 residues. Germline V CDR1 and CDR2: MNHEY, SVGEGT. V lost 6 bases to trimming and J lost 2 bases; unmatched junction nucleotides: 4.

This chain joins TRBV11-2 and TRBJ2-2; D is ambiguous. CDR3 length: 13 residues. Germline CDR1 is SGHAT and CDR2 is FQNNGV. Trimming left V 5 bases short and J 6 bases short, with 10 bases between. The chain's CDR3 is CASSPTVSGELFF. The CDR3 nucleotides read TGTGCCAGCAGCCCCACGGTGTCCGGGGAGCTGTTTTTT.

This clone has a single count. The chain links TRBV14 to TRBJ1-2; 7 nucleotides line up with TRBD1. This CDR3 is 16 amino acids long. Germline loops: CDR1 SGHDN, CDR2 FVKESK. V lost 2 bases and J lost 6; bases outside the gene matches: 12. DNA for the CDR3: TGTGCCAGCAGCCAACCCCCTTGGGCAGGGGGTGATGGCTACACCTTC. Translating gives CASSQPPWAGGDGYTF.

In this sample, this clone turned up once. The V gene is TRBV7-9, the J gene TRBJ2-2, with D unresolved. With 1 base removed from V and 1 base from J, the gap between germline ends came to 10 bases. The CDR3 covers 16 residues. Germline CDR1 and CDR2: SEHNR and FQNEAQ (reference sequence). The CDR3 DNA reads TGTGCCAGCAGCTTAGTACCTACAGAGAACACCGGGGAGCTGTTTTTT. Encoded protein: CASSLVPTENTGELFF.

The chain uses TRBV12-3 or TRBV12-4 and TRBJ1-2; unclear D gene. The V end lost 5 bases, the J end lost 4 bases, and 5 bases lay between the germline ends. The CDR3 totals 11 residues. The CDR3 DNA reads TGTGCCAGCAGTGGGATCTATGGCTACACCTTC. Translated: CASSGIYGYTF.

The chain combines TRBV24-1 with TRBJ2-5; TRBD1 agrees at 8 bases. The CDR3 is 16 residues long. V shed 3 bases, J shed 2 bases, and the junction held 7 bases outside the gene matches. Germline loops: CDR1 KGHDR, CDR2 SFDVKD. The CDR3 loop is CATSDNRQGRQETQYF. The CDR3 DNA reads TGTGCCACCAGTGATAACCGACAGGGGCGGCAAGAGACCCAGTACTTC.

This chain joins TRBV5-6 and TRBJ1-2; D gene uncertain. The V gene lost 0 bases and the J gene lost 8 bases, with 14 bases spanning the gap. The V gene's germline CDR1 is SGHDT and CDR2 YYEEEE. The CDR3 runs to 14 residues. The CDR3 DNA follows: TGTGCCAGCAGCTTGGCTATTCAGATAGGAGGCTACACCTTC. Translation: CASSLAIQIGGYTF.

This chain links TRBV12-3 or TRBV12-4 with TRBJ1-1; D unresolved. The CDR3 sequence is 13 residues long. V was trimmed by 7 bases and J by 0 bases, leaving 9 bases between them. The chain's CDR3 is CASTSGVNTEAFF. CDR3 nucleotide sequence: TGTGCCAGCACCTCCGGTGTGAACACTGAAGCTTTCTTT.

V is TRBV6-5 and J is TRBJ1-2, with D maybe TRBD1 (6 bases). V dropped 0 bases and J dropped 6 bases, with 11 bases sitting between them. The CDR3 consists of 14 residues. CDR1 is MNHEY, CDR2 SVGAGI, per germline. As DNA, the CDR3 is TGTGCCAGCAGTTACTCGCTGGGGGCGAATGGCTACACCTTC. It specifies CASSYSLGANGYTF.

Here the CDR3 reads CASSSQREGSYEQYF. The CDR3 DNA sequence: TGTGCCAGCAGCTCCCAGCGGGAGGGCTCCTACGAGCAGTACTTC. The V and J genes are TRBV13 and TRBJ2-7; 10 bases match TRBD2. The germline V gene encodes CDR1 PRHDT and CDR2 FYEKMQ (reference sequence). V dropped 4 bases and J dropped 0; count of bases not matched to a gene: 3. This CDR3 has 15 residues.

This clone was observed a single time. J is TRBJ1-4 and V is TRBV9, with D possibly matching TRBD1 (5 bases). With 0 bases removed from V and 13 bases from J, the gap between germline ends came to 19 bases. There are 15 residues in the CDR3. In germline, CDR1 is SGDLS, CDR2 YYNGEE. The chain's CDR3 is CASSVDKRADKGLFF. DNA for the CDR3: TGTGCCAGCAGCGTAGATAAAAGGGCGGACAAAGGACTGTTTTTT.

This sequence joins TRBV7-9 and TRBJ1-1; a possible D gene is TRBD1 (5 bases). CDR1 is SEHNR, CDR2 FQNEAQ, per germline (reference sequence). The CDR3 runs 15 residues. V was shortened by 3 bases and J by 0 bases, with 11 bases between the two germline ends. This CDR3 is CASSFPTALNTEAFF. The CDR3, as DNA: TGTGCCAGCAGCTTCCCGACAGCCTTGAACACTGAAGCTTTCTTT.

J is TRBJ2-5 and V is TRBV6-5; TRBD2 matches at 7 bases. The CDR3 covers 14 residues. Germline values: CDR1 MNHEY, CDR2 SVGAGI. The ends lost 4 bases at V and 0 bases at J; junction bases unmatched: 2. CDR3 protein: CASSLAGNQETQYF. Written as DNA, the CDR3 is TGTGCCAGCAGTTTAGCGGGCAACCAAGAGACCCAGTACTTC.

A word on this clone: A read error may produce the germline difference seen at one junction end. The chain is built from TRBV15 and TRBJ1-6; TRBD1 might be the D (5 bases). Germline V CDR1 and CDR2: LNHNV, YYDKDF (reference sequence). The CDR3 extends over 14 amino acids. As DNA, the CDR3 is TGTGCCACCAGCAGAGATGGGACTAATTCACCCCCCCACTTT. Translating it yields CATSRDGTNSPPHF.

The CDR3 DNA sequence: TGTGCCAGCAGCTGGTACGGATCGGATTCACCCCTCCACTTT. It is translated as CASSWYGSDSPLHF. V and J are TRBV7-8 and TRBJ1-6; D unresolved. From germline, CDR1 is SGHVS and CDR2 FQNEAQ. The CDR3 sequence is 14 residues long. The germline V and J ends were trimmed by 4 bases and 8 bases, with 12 bases remaining between them.

The CDR3 protein is CASSLGQGKAFF. CDR3 bases: TGTGCCAGCAGCTTAGGGCAGGGGAAAGCTTTCTTT. The J gene is TRBJ1-1, the V gene TRBV7-9; maybe TRBD1 (6 bases). Trimming pared 1 base from V and 9 bases from J, leaving 9 bases between. The germline gives CDR1 SEHNR, CDR2 FQNEAQ (reference sequence). The CDR3 contains 12 residues.

This chain joins TRBV28 and TRBJ1-5, with 9 bases that match TRBD1. CDR3 length: 15 residues. CDR1 and CDR2 from the germline V gene are MDHEN and SYDVKM. Germline trimming cut 3 bases from V and 4 bases from J; bases unmatched to any gene: 4. CDR3: CASSLGDRDNQPQHF. The CDR3, as DNA: TGTGCCAGCAGTTTGGGGGACAGGGATAATCAGCCCCAGCATTTT.

The rearrangement uses TRBV6-4 and TRBJ2-5; D is unresolved. The germline V gene encodes CDR1 MRHNA and CDR2 SNTAGT. The CDR3 covers 12 residues. The V and J ends lost 6 bases and 5 bases respectively, with 10 bases between them. This chain's CDR3 is CASRNRSETQYF. CDR3 nucleotides: TGTGCCAGCAGGAATAGATCGGAGACCCAGTACTTC.

The rearrangement joins TRBV5-1 to TRBJ2-1; D not certain. V shed 0 bases and J shed 1 base, with 8 bases lying between them. Germline CDR1 SGHRS, CDR2 YFSETQ. CDR3 length: 15 amino acids. The CDR3 DNA follows: TGCGCCAGCAGCTTGGCGGGCTATTCCTACAATGAGCAGTTCTTC. Amino acids: CASSLAGYSYNEQFF.

The rearrangement uses TRBV3-1 (or the pseudogene TRBV3-2) and TRBJ2-3, with 12 bases aligning to TRBD2. Germline CDR1 LGHDT, CDR2 YNNKEL (reference sequence). Trimming removed 4 bases from V and 3 bases from J; junction bases left unmatched: 5. The CDR3 spans 16 residues. CDR3 bases: TGTGCCAGCAGCCGACGACTAGCGGGGGTGACAGATACGCAGTATTTT. It encodes CASSRRLAGVTDTQYF.

The chain carries TRBV7-6 and TRBJ1-5; weak D call: TRBD1 (6 bases). Deletions cut 1 base from V and 4 bases from J, with 14 bases between. CDR1 and CDR2 from the germline V gene are SGHVS and FNYEAQ. The CDR3 sequence is 16 residues long. CDR3: CASSLEGGLGNQPQHF. CDR3 bases: TGTGCCAGCAGCTTAGAGGGGGGCCTCGGGAATCAGCCCCAGCATTTT.

V is TRBV4-2 and J is TRBJ2-2; TRBD1 matches 10 bases. This CDR3 contains 17 residues. V was pared by 3 bases and J by 5 bases, with 9 bases of the junction left unmatched. Per the germline V gene, CDR1 is LGHNA and CDR2 is YNFKEQ. The CDR3 sequence is CASSQAGQGGQTGELFF. The CDR3 DNA sequence: TGTGCCAGCAGCCAGGCCGGACAGGGGGGCCAAACCGGGGAGCTGTTTTTT.

The chain combines TRBV19 with TRBJ1-1, with a tentative D call TRBD1 (5 bases). Trimming pared 5 bases from V and 6 bases from J, leaving 19 bases between. This CDR3 has 15 residues. Germline CDR1 reads LNHDA; CDR2 reads SQIVND (reference sequence). The DNA for the CDR3 is TGTGCCAGTAGTGTCACACCTATTTGGGGGTCTGAAGCTTTCTTT. Translated, it gives CASSVTPIWGSEAFF.

This rearrangement joins TRBV18 to TRBJ2-3, with D perhaps assigned TRBD1 or TRBD2 (5 bases each). CDR3 length: 15 amino acids. Germline loops: CDR1 KGHSH, CDR2 LQKENI. Trimming stripped 3 bases from V and 3 bases from J, with 13 bases between. In DNA form, the CDR3 reads TGTGCCAGCTCACCTACCGGGGCGCCAACAGATACGCAGTATTTT. Protein product: CASSPTGAPTDTQYF.

The chain combines TRBV27 with TRBJ2-7; 9 nucleotides line up with TRBD1. This CDR3 spans 18 amino acids. Per the germline V gene, CDR1 is MNHEY and CDR2 is SMNVEV (reference sequence). The junction had 14 bases not matched to a gene; V was cut back by 5 bases and J by 0 bases. CDR3 in DNA: TGTGCCAGCAGTAAACAGGGGGCGTTACCACATTTCTCCTACGAGCAGTACTTC. Protein sequence: CASSKQGALPHFSYEQYF.

V usage is TRBV19 and J usage is TRBJ1-4; no firm D call. The ends were cut back, 3 bases at V and 5 bases at J, with 13 bases in the middle. The length of the CDR3 is 15 residues. Germline V gives CDR1 LNHDA, CDR2 SQIVND (reference sequence). The CDR3 sequence is CASSISSVRNEKLFF. The CDR3, as DNA: TGTGCCAGTAGTATTTCGTCGGTTCGAAATGAAAAACTGTTTTTT.

The CDR3 spells CASSGEATNEKLFF. The CDR3 DNA follows: TGTGCCAGCAGCGGGGAGGCGACTAATGAAAAACTGTTTTTT. The chain uses TRBV7-9 and TRBJ1-4; D gene ambiguous. This CDR3 spans 14 amino acids. Trimming took off 5 bases at V and 2 bases at J, with 9 bases between the two ends. Germline assignment: CDR1 SEHNR and CDR2 FQNEAQ (reference sequence).

This chain connects TRBV4-1 to TRBJ1-1; D is unclear. The germline CDR1 and CDR2 sequences are MGHRA and YSYEKL. With 0 bases removed from V and 0 bases from J, the gap between germline ends came to 11 bases. This CDR3 is 16 amino acids long. CDR3: CASSQEWASLNTEAFF. CDR3 in DNA: TGCGCCAGCAGCCAAGAATGGGCCAGCTTGAACACTGAAGCTTTCTTT.

Regarding this clone: This likely comes from a read error, as the CDR3 has no conserved phenylalanine or tryptophan at its end. Because the CDR3's place on the DNA is in doubt, the DNA is left out and the CDR3 is given as listed by TCRdb. V and J are TRBV6-2 or TRBV6-3 and TRBJ2-2; TRBD1 is taken as the D call from the table, unchecked against the DNA. Per germline, CDR1 MNHEY and CDR2 SVGEGT. The CDR3 region is 11 residues in length, termini included. The CDR3 here is CASSYEDFPGG.

J is TRBJ2-1 and V is TRBV5-4; possible D gene TRBD1, 7 bases. Trimming left V 6 bases short and J 0 bases short, with 13 bases between. The germline V gene has CDR1 SGHNT and CDR2 YYREEE (reference sequence). The CDR3 spans 15 residues. In nucleotides, the CDR3 is TGTGCCAGCACCTCGGAGGGGGCCTCCTACAATGAGCAGTTCTTC. Amino acids: CASTSEGASYNEQFF.